This TCR beta chain was recovered during a study of blood T cell repertoires in COVID-19. Sequencing was performed with immunoSEQ multiplex PCR; in TCRdb, only in-frame clones are kept and a portion is missing. The sample contains some 370,000 clones, 90% of which appear only once. Germline trimming cut 5 bases from V and 1 base from J; bases unmatched to any gene: 9. The CDR3 is made up of 18 amino acids. Per the germline V gene, CDR1 is KGHDR and CDR2 is SFDVKD. The V and J genes are TRBV24-1 and TRBJ2-2; 10 nucleotides agree with TRBD1. What was sequenced was peripheral blood. The clonotype was recovered from a man between 18 and 35 years old with active or convalescent COVID-19. CDR3 in DNA: TGTGCCACCAGTGGGGGACAGGGGTTTAAGGGGAACACCGGGGAGCTGTTTTTT. Amino acids: CATSGGQGFKGNTGELFF.